The 28 T cell receptor beta chains given below trace back to one sample, sequenced in a study of CD8+CD57+ T cells in acquired aplastic anemia. Profiling that covered TCR beta VDJ and CDR3 relied on genomic DNA as its template. In TCRdb, the reads were re-called with MiXCR into one record per CDR3 protein. The data show a few hundred thousand distinct CDR3 sequences, around 63% seen once. Sequencing input: sorted CD4+, CD8+, or CD8+CD57+ T cells (not recorded which) from PBMCs. Receptors were obtained from a human donor in good health.

This clonotype was seen at least ten times. V is TRBV5-8 and J is TRBJ2-3; D gene unclear. V lost 0 bases and J lost 4, with 6 bases in between. Germline CDR1 reads SGHTS; CDR2 reads YDEGEE. The CDR3 length is 13 residues. The CDR3 is CASSLEQPDTQYF. CDR3 nucleotide sequence: TGTGCCAGCAGCTTGGAACAGCCAGATACGCAGTATTTT.

The chain employs TRBV20-1 and TRBJ2-2; either TRBD1 or TRBD2 may fit D (6 bases each). The germline V and J ends were trimmed by 3 bases and 11 bases, with 16 bases remaining between them. The CDR3 loop spans 13 amino acids. Germline assignment: CDR1 DFQATT and CDR2 SNEGSKA (reference sequence). CDR3 sequence reads: CSASRGTTYELFF. As DNA, the CDR3 is TGCAGTGCTAGTCGGGGGACAACCTACGAGCTGTTTTTT.

The chain links TRBV20-1 to TRBJ2-3; D possibly corresponds to TRBD1 (5 bases). Germline V gene data show CDR1 as DFQATT and CDR2 as SNEGSKA (reference sequence). This CDR3 spans 16 amino acids. The germline V and J ends were trimmed by 0 bases and 1 base, with 14 bases remaining between them. The CDR3 here is CSARDLGRAGTDTQYF. The DNA of the CDR3 is TGCAGTGCTAGAGATCTGGGCAGGGCGGGCACAGATACGCAGTATTTT.

This CDR3 reads CASSQVGAGDYEQYF. Here the CDR3 DNA reads TGCGCCAGCAGCCAAGTAGGAGCGGGGGACTACGAGCAGTACTTC. This chain links TRBV4-1 with TRBJ2-7, with TRBD2 identical over 8 bases. The CDR3 runs 15 residues. The trim removed 1 base at V and 3 bases at J, leaving 5 bases unmatched. Germline V lookup: CDR1 MGHRA, CDR2 YSYEKL.

This clonotype was seen ten or more times. The CDR3 reads CASSQTPSYNEQFF. CDR3 DNA sequence: TGTGCCAGCAGCCAAACCCCCTCCTACAATGAGCAGTTCTTC. The chain employs TRBV14 and TRBJ2-1; D call uncertain. This CDR3 has 14 residues. V was clipped by 2 bases and J by 0 bases, with 5 bases between them. Germline V lookup: CDR1 SGHDN, CDR2 FVKESK.

This clonotype was seen just once. A read error may produce the germline difference seen at one junction end. The V call is TRBV7-9, the J call TRBJ2-5; D perhaps matches TRBD2 (6 bases). CDR3 length: 10 residues. Germline loops: CDR1 SEHNR, CDR2 FQNEAQ (reference sequence). CDR3 loop: CASGDSGISF. The CDR3 coding sequence is TGTGCCAGCGGGGACTCCGGGATTTCATTC.

The chain couples TRBV19 to TRBJ1-2, with TRBD1 matching over 8 bases. V lost 6 bases and J lost 2; bases outside the gene matches: 5. Germline CDR1 is LNHDA and CDR2 is SQIVND (reference sequence). This CDR3 is built from 14 residues. CDR3 sequence: CASRAGQGNYGYTF. CDR3 nucleotide sequence: TGTGCCAGTAGAGCCGGACAGGGCAACTATGGCTACACCTTC.

This clonotype appeared once. This chain connects TRBV20-1 to TRBJ2-1; no firm D call. The V gene lost 2 bases and the J gene lost 7 bases, with 9 bases spanning the gap. From germline, CDR1 is DFQATT and CDR2 SNEGSKA (reference sequence). The CDR3 has 12 residues. CDR3: CSARLVENEQFF. CDR3 sequence (DNA): TGCAGTGCTAGACTAGTTGAGAATGAGCAGTTCTTC.

Concerning this clonotype: An end of the junction does not agree with germline; a read error may underlie this. The chain uses TRBV6-4 and TRBJ1-1, with D tentatively TRBD1 (6 bases). Germline V gene sequence: CDR1 MRHNA, CDR2 SNTAGT. This CDR3 has 12 amino acids. CDR3 sequence reads: CGRRGNYTEAFF. The CDR3, as DNA: TGCGGGCGGAGGGGGAATTACACTGAAGCTTTCTTT.

The gene calls are TRBV7-3 and TRBJ2-7; tentatively, D is TRBD2 (6 bases). CDR1 SGHTA and CDR2 FQGTGA come from the germline V gene. The CDR3 sequence is 16 residues long. Trimming pared 2 bases from V and 5 bases from J, leaving 19 bases between. In DNA, the CDR3 is TGTGCCAGCAGCTTAGACGCCCCCTGGGAGGTAGACGAGCAGTACTTC. Its protein is CASSLDAPWEVDEQYF.

The genes are TRBV5-6 and TRBJ2-7; D gene uncertain. Trimming took off 0 bases at V and 3 bases at J, with 10 bases between the two ends. This CDR3 contains 14 residues. The V gene's germline CDR1 is SGHDT and CDR2 YYEEEE. CDR3 in DNA: TGTGCCAGCAGCTTGGCTGGGCCGAACTACGAGCAGTACTTC. Amino acid sequence: CASSLAGPNYEQYF.

V is TRBV12-5 and J is TRBJ1-2; D remains ambiguous. The CDR3 spans 12 residues. V dropped 1 base and J dropped 7 bases, with 7 bases sitting between them. Germline CDR1 reads LGHNT; CDR2 reads FRNRAP. CDR3 in DNA: TGTGCTAGTGGTTTGGACAGAATTGGCTACACCTTC. Encoded protein: CASGLDRIGYTF.

This sequence joins TRBV19 and TRBJ2-1; D unclear. The CDR3 covers 15 residues. V lost 1 base, J lost 0 bases, and 7 bases lay in between. Germline lookup yields CDR1 LNHDA and CDR2 SQIVND (reference sequence). DNA of the CDR3: TGTGCCAGTAGTATAGGTCAGAACTCCTACAATGAGCAGTTCTTC. Its protein product is CASSIGQNSYNEQFF.

The chain couples TRBV7-3 to TRBJ2-1, with 7 nucleotides matching TRBD2. Germline V gene data show CDR1 as SGHTA and CDR2 as FQGTGA. Trimming cost V 5 bases and J 5 bases; bases outside gene matches: 3. The CDR3 runs to 13 residues. The CDR3 DNA reads as TGTGCCAGCAGCCCCGGGACTAACAATGAGCAGTTCTTC. Translating it yields CASSPGTNNEQFF.

CDR3 coding DNA: TGTGCCATCAGTGAGGGGACTGGGGGGAGAGAGACCCAGTACTTC. Residues: CAISEGTGGRETQYF. The chain carries TRBV10-3 and TRBJ2-5, with TRBD2 as a possible D gene (6 bases). The germline V gene encodes CDR1 ENHRY and CDR2 SYGVKD. The CDR3 runs 15 residues. Trimming removed 2 bases from V and 4 bases from J, with 14 bases in between.

This clonotype appeared a single time. CDR3: CSVGGGQSYEQYF. CDR3 sequence (DNA): TGCAGCGTTGGGGGAGGGCAGTCCTACGAGCAGTACTTC. This chain links TRBV29-1 with TRBJ2-7; 7 bases align to TRBD2. The junction had 4 bases not matched to a gene; V was cut back by 4 bases and J by 1 base. In germline, CDR1 is SQVTM, CDR2 ANQGSEA. This CDR3 region has 13 residues.

This clonotype was picked up one time. The germline gene is not matched at one end of the junction; a read error may be the cause. The chain carries TRBV10-2 and TRBJ2-7; a possible D gene is TRBD1 (6 bases). CDR3 length: 14 residues. Germline loops: CDR1 WSHSY, CDR2 SAAADI. Here the CDR3 DNA reads TGCACCAGCAGGCCCCGGGACAAGGCCTACGAGCAGTACTTC. Its translation is CTSRPRDKAYEQYF.

The chain uses TRBV10-3 and TRBJ2-1, with TRBD2 identical over 13 bases. The V gene's germline CDR1 is ENHRY and CDR2 SYGVKD. There are 14 residues in the CDR3. The J segment lost 9 bases and the V segment lost 4 bases, leaving 3 bases of the junction unmatched. The CDR3 coding sequence is TGTGCCATCAGTGGACTAGCGGGAGGCAGTGAGCAGTTCTTC. Translated, it gives CAISGLAGGSEQFF.

This sequence joins TRBV7-2 and TRBJ2-1; 8 bases are a match to TRBD2. This CDR3 region has 15 residues. Trimming cost V 1 base and J 4 bases; bases outside gene matches: 3. Germline V gene lookup returns CDR1 SGHTA and CDR2 FQGNSA. In nucleotides, the CDR3 is TGTGCCAGCAGCTTAGTAGCGGGGTGGTACAATGAGCAGTTCTTC. Translation: CASSLVAGWYNEQFF.

The chain couples TRBV29-1 to TRBJ1-1; D gene ambiguous. The CDR3 is 16 residues long. Per germline, CDR1 SQVTM and CDR2 ANQGSEA. The V end lost 5 bases, the J end lost 1 base, and 20 bases lay between the germline ends. CDR3 protein: CSVQFSRRGWNTEAFF. CDR3 DNA: TGCAGCGTTCAGTTCAGTCGGCGGGGATGGAACACTGAAGCTTTCTTT.

Notes on this clonotype: The junction shows a germline mismatch at one end, possibly a read error. The rearrangement uses TRBV6-1 and TRBJ2-1; D call uncertain. Germline values: CDR1 MNHNS, CDR2 SASEGT. The CDR3 covers 17 residues. The CDR3 DNA sequence: TGTGCCAGCAGTGACAGAGAAACAGCCTCTCTTTACAGTGAGCAGTTCTTC. Protein product: CASSDRETASLYSEQFF.

The chain employs TRBV29-1 and TRBJ1-2; 9 nucleotides align to TRBD1. CDR1 and CDR2 from the germline V gene are SQVTM and ANQGSEA. The V gene end was trimmed by 7 bases and the J gene end by 6 bases; junction bases not matched to a gene: 6. The CDR3 covers 12 residues. CDR3 in amino acids: CSAGTGPHGYTF. The CDR3, as DNA: TGCAGCGCCGGGACAGGGCCCCATGGCTACACCTTC.

The chain employs TRBV10-3 and TRBJ1-2, with TRBD1 as a possible D gene (5 bases). Germline CDR1 ENHRY, CDR2 SYGVKD. The CDR3 runs 13 residues. With 7 bases removed from V and 5 bases from J, the gap between germline ends came to 14 bases. This CDR3 reads CAITPDRAYGYTF. The CDR3 bases are TGTGCCATCACTCCCGACAGAGCGTATGGCTACACCTTC.

The chain employs TRBV11-2 and TRBJ1-2; TRBD1 matches 7 bases. Unmatched junction bases numbered 4, after V lost 5 bases and J lost 4 bases. This CDR3 has 13 amino acids. Germline V gene sequence: CDR1 SGHAT, CDR2 FQNNGV. CDR3 amino acids: CASSAGTAYGYTF. Here the CDR3 DNA reads TGTGCCAGCAGCGCCGGGACAGCCTATGGCTACACCTTC.

This chain joins TRBV20-1 and TRBJ2-1; 12 positions match TRBD2. This CDR3 comprises 16 residues. The ends lost 0 bases at V and 8 bases at J; junction bases unmatched: 8. Germline CDR1 is DFQATT and CDR2 is SNEGSKA (reference sequence). The CDR3 DNA follows: TGCAGTGCTAGAGATTGGACTAGCGGGGATTTCGATGAGCAGTTCTTC. This encodes CSARDWTSGDFDEQFF.

The chain uses TRBV15 and TRBJ1-3; D is ambiguous. CDR3 size: 13 residues. V lost 0 bases and J 7 bases, leaving 7 bases between the germline ends. Germline V gene sequence: CDR1 LNHNV, CDR2 YYDKDF (reference sequence). DNA of the CDR3: TGTGCCACCAGCAGAGATTCGTTGAACACCATATATTTT. Its translation is CATSRDSLNTIYF.

This clonotype has a count of ten or more. The genes are TRBV6-1 and TRBJ2-1, with D unclear. V lost 1 base and J 10 bases, leaving 14 bases between the germline ends. The CDR3 extends over 14 amino acids. Germline assignment: CDR1 MNHNS and CDR2 SASEGT. CDR3 amino acids: CASSEEAGGWEQFF. CDR3 bases: TGTGCCAGCAGTGAAGAAGCAGGCGGCTGGGAGCAGTTCTTC.

The chain employs TRBV20-1 and TRBJ1-1; the D gene is possibly TRBD1 (6 bases). CDR1 is DFQATT and CDR2 is SNEGSKA in the germline V gene (reference sequence). V lost 6 bases and J 5 bases, leaving 13 bases between the germline ends. This CDR3 has 12 amino acids. As DNA, the CDR3 is TGCAGTGCCCCTGGGGGCACAACTGAAGCTTTCTTT. Protein product: CSAPGGTTEAFF.